Listed below are T cell receptor beta chains from one sample, sequenced in a study of T cell repertoires in cytomegalovirus infection. MiXCR, run by TCRdb on the reads, gives a single entry per CDR3 protein. The sample carries under 800,000 distinct CDR3 sequences, 20% to 25% recorded once. Sequenced input: CD8+ T cells from PBMCs. These receptors came from a human donor in good health (CMV status not recorded). Some clones in this sample may be carry-over from other donors' samples. Each CDR3 is given with its conserved first and last residue. A D gene is named only where the DNA matches it firmly. Clone size is shown for a subset of rows, as once, few, many or a class of expanded clone.

>TRBJ2-1|TRBD1|TRBV19|-
CASSTPDRAGNEQFF
TGTGCCAGTAGTACACCGGACAGGGCCGGCAATGAGCAGTTCTTC
>TRBJ2-5|-|TRBV10-3|few
CAISEREDRERETQYF
TGTGCCATCAGTGAACGGGAGGACAGGGAACGCGAGACCCAGTACTTC
>TRBJ1-4|TRBD1|TRBV23-1|-
CASSHPGTVDEKLFF
TGCGCCAGCAGTCATCCCGGGACAGTCGATGAAAAACTGTTTTTT
>TRBJ1-2|TRBD1|TRBV12-5|few
CASGLVGQGSYTF
TGTGCTAGTGGTTTGGTCGGACAGGGGTCCTACACCTTC
>TRBJ1-1|-|TRBV2|few
CASRFDSLNTEAFF
TGTGCCAGCAGATTCGACAGCTTGAACACTGAAGCTTTCTTT
>TRBJ2-1|TRBD2|TRBV20-1|-
CSARGTGGYEQFF
TGCAGTGCGAGGGGAACGGGGGGTTATGAGCAGTTCTTC
>TRBJ2-3|TRBD1|TRBV29-1|-
CSGTGGSDTQYF
TGCAGCGGTACAGGGGGTTCGGATACGCAGTATTTT
>TRBJ2-7|TRBD1|TRBV2|-
CASSRTGPELHEQYF
TGTGCCAGCAGTCGGACAGGGCCGGAACTCCACGAGCAGTACTTC
>TRBJ1-4|-|TRBV27|-
CASSLSWTAEKLFF
TGTGCCAGCAGTTTATCTTGGACAGCTGAAAAACTGTTTTTT
>TRBJ2-7|TRBD1|TRBV14|-
CASSQGQGISYEQYF
TGTGCCAGCAGCCAAGGACAGGGGATCTCCTACGAGCAGTACTTC
>TRBJ2-5|-|TRBV4-2|-
CASSQVPGQQETQYF
TGTGCCAGCAGCCAAGTCCCAGGACAGCAAGAGACCCAGTACTTC
>TRBJ2-3|TRBD1|TRBV29-1|-
CSVASGTDTDTQYF
TGCAGCGTTGCCTCCGGGACAGACACAGATACGCAGTATTTT
>TRBJ2-5|TRBD1|TRBV29-1|-
CSVDPGTGGVGETQYF
TGCAGCGTTGACCCGGGGACAGGGGGCGTCGGGGAGACCCAGTACTTC
>TRBJ2-5|TRBD1|TRBV28|many
CASTPDRGETQYF
TGTGCCAGCACCCCGGACAGGGGGGAGACCCAGTACTTC
>TRBJ1-6|-|TRBV28|many
CASSLLWRNSPLHF
TGTGCCAGCAGCTTGCTTTGGAGGAATTCACCCCTCCACTTT
>TRBJ2-1|-|TRBV20-1|-
CSARIGNEQFF
TGCAGTGCTAGAATAGGGAATGAGCAGTTCTTC
>TRBJ2-1|-|TRBV7-7|-
CASSSLKGNEQFF
TGTGCTAGCAGCTCACTAAAGGGCAATGAGCAGTTCTTC